This record looks at one T cell receptor (beta chain) sequence and its context. What it binds is not known. The data are from a study of post-analysis software for immune sequencing data. About the research overall: Secondary progressive, relapsing-remitting and progressive-relapsing multiple sclerosis were among the included disease courses.

Trimming pared 0 bases from V and 9 bases from J, leaving 9 bases between. The CDR3 runs 12 residues. CDR1 is DFQATT and CDR2 is SNEGSKA in the germline V gene (reference sequence). Study-level findings and limits: People with multiple sclerosis had a significantly lower normalized Chao1 diversity than controls did. Included in a set of roughly five TRBV segments more frequent in patients than controls were TRBV5-6, TRBV5-1 and TRBV20-1.

TCR beta cDNA libraries had unique molecular identifiers. TCRdb re-called the PCR reads through MiXCR, storing one row per CDR3 protein. The sample has about 810,000 distinct CDR3 sequences; approximately 50% are singletons. The sample taken for sequencing was blood. The chain couples TRBV20-1 to TRBJ2-1; perhaps TRBD2 as D (5 bases). This TCR came from a girl aged 5-17 years with multiple sclerosis. The CDR3 coding sequence is TGCAGTGCTAGAGATTGGGGAGCTGAGCAGTTCTTC. Protein: CSARDWGAEQFF.